The 18 T cell receptor beta chains below were found in one sample sequenced in a study of shared clonotypes between healthy human individuals. TCRdb's copy holds only in-frame clones and misses some; the assay was immunoSEQ multiplex PCR. Of some 1,600,000 clones listed, roughly 98% are singletons. Material: naive CD4+ T cells sorted from blood. Subset denoted: CD45RA+ positively selected. These receptors all come from a man younger than 45 in good health.

The rearrangement uses TRBV5-1 and TRBJ2-5; D remains ambiguous. V was shortened by 1 base and J by 1 base, with 8 bases between the two germline ends. This CDR3 is built from 14 residues. In germline, CDR1 is SGHRS, CDR2 YFSETQ. CDR3 in amino acids: CASSLQAAQETQYF. In DNA form, the CDR3 reads TGCGCCAGCAGCTTGCAAGCAGCCCAAGAGACCCAGTACTTC.

In DNA form, the CDR3 reads TGTGCCAGTAGTATATTGGAGATGGCAGGGGGGTTCGGCAATCAGCCCCAGCATTTT. It yields the protein CASSILEMAGGFGNQPQHF. This sequence joins TRBV19 and TRBJ1-5; 7 bases match TRBD1. The CDR3 covers 19 residues. The germline V gene encodes CDR1 LNHDA and CDR2 SQIVND (reference sequence). The ends lost 2 bases at V and 2 bases at J; junction bases unmatched: 15.

V is TRBV9 and J is TRBJ1-1; 9 nucleotides line up with TRBD1. CDR3 size: 15 residues. Trimming cost V 4 bases and J 0 bases; bases outside gene matches: 4. Germline V gives CDR1 SGDLS, CDR2 YYNGEE. As DNA, the CDR3 is TGTGCCAGCAGCAAACAGGGGGCCATGAACACTGAAGCTTTCTTT. Its translation is CASSKQGAMNTEAFF.

This chain uses TRBV9 with TRBJ2-1; 7 bases fit TRBD2. With V trimmed by 2 bases and J by 3 bases, 8 bases remained unmatched. This CDR3 contains 16 residues. Germline V gives CDR1 SGDLS, CDR2 YYNGEE. CDR3 in amino acids: CASSVLGLAVYNEQFF. CDR3 sequence (DNA): TGTGCCAGCAGCGTCTTAGGCCTAGCGGTCTACAATGAGCAGTTCTTC.

The V and J genes are TRBV9 and TRBJ2-1; D is undetermined. This CDR3 comprises 16 residues. Trimming left V 3 bases short and J 6 bases short, with 19 bases between. Looked up from germline, CDR1 is SGDLS and CDR2 is YYNGEE. CDR3 nucleotide sequence: TGTGCCAGCAGCGCCGAATCTCGGAGACTGAGCAATGAGCAGTTCTTC. It translates to CASSAESRRLSNEQFF.

The sample holds one count of this clone. The rearrangement links TRBV4-3 to TRBJ1-4; D perhaps matches TRBD1 (5 bases). The CDR3 loop spans 18 amino acids. Trimming pared 1 base from V and 5 bases from J, leaving 20 bases between. CDR1 is LGHNA, CDR2 YSLEER, per germline. CDR3 protein: CASSQGRGTTHRNEKLFF. The CDR3 DNA reads as TGCGCCAGCAGCCAAGGTCGGGGCACCACGCACCGAAATGAAAAACTGTTTTTT.

The chain links TRBV10-1 to TRBJ2-2, with D tentatively TRBD1 (6 bases). Germline assignment: CDR1 WNHNN and CDR2 SYGVQD (reference sequence). This CDR3 contains 15 residues. V was clipped by 6 bases and J by 7 bases, with 18 bases between them. The chain's CDR3 is CASSETQGFGGELFF. The CDR3 region has the DNA TGCGCCAGCAGCGAAACACAGGGTTTCGGCGGGGAGCTGTTTTTT.

V and J are TRBV2 and TRBJ1-5, with D perhaps TRBD1 (5 bases). The germline V and J ends were trimmed by 2 bases and 6 bases, with 8 bases remaining between them. Germline CDR1 reads SNHLY; CDR2 reads FYNNEI. This CDR3 comprises 13 residues. CDR3 bases: TGTGCCAGCAGTGAACAGGGACCTCAGCCCCAGCATTTT. Protein sequence: CASSEQGPQPQHF.

The chain has TRBV7-9 and TRBJ2-2, with 7 bases that match TRBD1. The junction had 6 bases not matched to a gene; V was cut back by 7 bases and J by 7 bases. This CDR3 is built from 13 residues. Germline V gene lookup returns CDR1 SEHNR and CDR2 FQNEAQ (reference sequence). The CDR3 bases are TGTGCCAGCACCCGACGGGACAGCGGGGAGCTGTTTTTT. Its protein product is CASTRRDSGELFF.

CDR3 amino acids: CASSPGFRRTDTQYF. The CDR3 coding sequence is TGTGCCAGCTCACCGGGTTTTCGTCGCACAGATACGCAGTATTTT. The rearrangement uses TRBV18 and TRBJ2-3; D is undetermined. Trimming stripped 3 bases from V and 1 base from J, with 11 bases between. Germline loops: CDR1 KGHSH, CDR2 LQKENI. The CDR3 runs to 15 residues.

The rearrangement uses TRBV15 and TRBJ1-1; D remains ambiguous. This CDR3 has 14 amino acids. V was clipped by 0 bases and J by 6 bases, with 11 bases between them. The V gene's germline CDR1 is LNHNV and CDR2 YYDKDF (reference sequence). The DNA of the CDR3 is TGTGCCACCAGCAGAGATTTTTTGGGATCTGAAGCTTTCTTT. It yields the protein CATSRDFLGSEAFF.

V is TRBV5-6 and J is TRBJ2-7; no firm D call. CDR3 size: 13 residues. V was trimmed by 0 bases and J by 3 bases, leaving 7 bases between them. The germline V gene has CDR1 SGHDT and CDR2 YYEEEE. In DNA form, the CDR3 reads TGTGCCAGCAGCTTGGGGTCGTACTACGAGCAGTACTTC. Translating it yields CASSLGSYYEQYF.

The chain joins TRBV7-9 to TRBJ2-7, with 8 positions matching TRBD1. V was pared by 3 bases and J by 0 bases, with 7 bases of the junction left unmatched. There are 16 residues in the CDR3. CDR1 is SEHNR and CDR2 is FQNEAQ in the germline V gene (reference sequence). CDR3 sequence (DNA): TGTGCCAGCAGCTTTGGCCGGGACAGGAGCTCCTACGAGCAGTACTTC. Translation gives CASSFGRDRSSYEQYF.

The sample holds a few counts of this clone. The chain recombines TRBV7-3 with TRBJ2-2; D unclear. V was clipped by 5 bases and J by 1 base, with 5 bases between them. CDR3 length equals 13 residues. In germline, CDR1 is SGHTA, CDR2 FQGTGA. The CDR3 reads CASSRQNTGELFF. CDR3 DNA: TGTGCCAGCAGCCGACAGAACACCGGGGAGCTGTTTTTT.

The J gene is TRBJ2-7, the V gene TRBV10-3, with 11 bases fitting TRBD2. The CDR3 sequence is 14 residues long. Trimming cost V 11 bases and J 0 bases; bases outside gene matches: 6. Germline V gene sequence: CDR1 ENHRY, CDR2 SYGVKD. The DNA for the CDR3 is TGTGCCGCCAAGGGACTAGCGGACTCCTACGAGCAGTACTTC. Its translation: CAAKGLADSYEQYF.

The chain combines TRBV18 with TRBJ2-6, with D perhaps given as TRBD1 or TRBD2 (5 bases each). Trimming removed 3 bases from V and 2 bases from J, with 17 bases in between. There are 18 residues in the CDR3. Germline CDR1 KGHSH, CDR2 LQKENI. This CDR3 reads CASSPQEGTPTGANVLTF. The CDR3 DNA is TGTGCCAGCTCACCGCAAGAAGGGACGCCCACTGGGGCCAACGTCCTGACTTTC.

This sequence joins TRBV5-1 and TRBJ2-1; 12 bases are a match to TRBD2. There are 15 residues in the CDR3. Germline V gives CDR1 SGHRS, CDR2 YFSETQ. Trimming cost V 0 bases and J 10 bases; bases outside gene matches: 5. This CDR3 reads CASSLETSGSREQFF. The CDR3 nucleotides are TGCGCCAGCAGCTTGGAGACTAGCGGGAGTCGAGAGCAGTTCTTC.

The V and J genes are TRBV5-5 and TRBJ1-2, with D hard to call. This CDR3 is 13 amino acids long. V was clipped by 2 bases and J by 2 bases, with 7 bases between them. The germline V gene has CDR1 SGHKS and CDR2 YYEKEE (reference sequence). The CDR3 loop is CASSFGQNYGYTF. In DNA, the CDR3 is TGTGCCAGCAGCTTCGGCCAGAACTATGGCTACACCTTC.